This is a list of T cell receptor beta chains from one sample in a study of T-cell memory formation after mild COVID-19. TCRdb independently ran MiXCR on the 5' RACE reads; one entry per CDR3 protein. This sample has roughly 370,000 distinct CDR3 sequences, with 16% found just once. Material: PBMCs or a T cell subset sorted from them (not recorded which). The receptor source for this set is a man aged 18 to 35 who had mild COVID-19 (a few samples of this study predate the infection). Cell type and time point are not known. Each CDR3 is given with its conserved first and last residue. The order of the fields is V gene, D gene, J gene, CDR3 protein. The D gene is left open where the match is weak.

v_gene: TRBV5-1
d_gene: NA
j_gene: TRBJ1-1
CDR3aa: CASRPDPNTEAFF

v_gene: TRBV20-1
d_gene: NA
j_gene: TRBJ1-1
CDR3aa: CSARSGDTEAFF

v_gene: TRBV29-1
d_gene: TRBD1
j_gene: TRBJ2-3
CDR3aa: CSVLQGDTQYF

v_gene: TRBV4-1
d_gene: TRBD2
j_gene: TRBJ2-1
CDR3aa: CASSQRTSGGAFNEQFF

v_gene: TRBV6-2/TRBV6-3
d_gene: NA
j_gene: TRBJ2-2
CDR3aa: CASSSRPSRLNTGELFF

v_gene: TRBV5-4
d_gene: NA
j_gene: TRBJ1-1
CDR3aa: CASSFLGSNTEAFF

v_gene: TRBV7-2
d_gene: TRBD1
j_gene: TRBJ2-2
CDR3aa: CASSMKGANTGELFF

v_gene: TRBV25-1
d_gene: NA
j_gene: TRBJ2-2
CDR3aa: CASSASWELFF

v_gene: TRBV4-2
d_gene: TRBD2
j_gene: TRBJ2-3
CDR3aa: CASSHNPGLAGNTDTQYF

v_gene: TRBV16
d_gene: TRBD1
j_gene: TRBJ2-1
CDR3aa: CASSHLGQGGLNEQFF

v_gene: TRBV27
d_gene: NA
j_gene: TRBJ2-7
CDR3aa: CASSLRGDYEQYF

v_gene: TRBV7-2
d_gene: NA
j_gene: TRBJ1-5
CDR3aa: CASSGGTHYSNQPQHF

v_gene: TRBV5-8
d_gene: TRBD2
j_gene: TRBJ2-3
CDR3aa: CASSFWASGGPDTQYF

v_gene: TRBV4-3
d_gene: NA
j_gene: TRBJ2-1
CDR3aa: CASSQEVAGSPYNEQFF

v_gene: TRBV7-9
d_gene: NA
j_gene: TRBJ2-1
CDR3aa: CASSRLSNNEQFF

v_gene: TRBV5-1
d_gene: NA
j_gene: TRBJ2-2
CDR3aa: CASSLDGWYNGELFF

v_gene: TRBV6-1
d_gene: NA
j_gene: TRBJ1-5
CDR3aa: CASTKTGGSNQPQHF

v_gene: TRBV20-1
d_gene: TRBD2
j_gene: TRBJ2-5
CDR3aa: CSAETSGGAETQYF